This T cell receptor beta chain emerged from a study of T cells in Graves' hyperthyroidism and ophthalmopathy. Newly diagnosed patients aged 18 to 65 had hyperthyroidism of under 2 months' duration. RNA transcripts were the template for amplifying TCR beta CDR3 regions. With the HTBI primer set, the TCR CDR3 went through a first round of RT-PCR. TCRdb processed the multiplex PCR reads anew with MiXCR; each CDR3 protein has one entry. This sample has some 180,000 distinct CDR3 sequences, with around 17% found just once. Notes on the study in general: In blood, most of the thyroid clonotypes expanded above 0.001 were also present. Ophthalmopathy was separated from stable hyperthyroidism by a 13 V-J model.

This clonotype was recorded at least ten times. The target antigen is unknown. Trimming shortened V by 0 bases and J by 4 bases, and 15 bases separated the two germline ends. The CDR3 consists of 16 residues. Germline V lookup: CDR1 LNHNV, CDR2 YYDKDF (reference sequence). This sequence was found in a woman aged 45-60 years with Graves' hyperthyroidism. Sequencing used blood. This chain links TRBV15 with TRBJ1-1; D possibly corresponds to TRBD1 (5 bases). The CDR3 DNA reads TGTGCCACCAGCAGAGATCTCGGGGGTCAGGGCACTGAAGCTTTCTTT. Its translation: CATSRDLGGQGTEAFF.